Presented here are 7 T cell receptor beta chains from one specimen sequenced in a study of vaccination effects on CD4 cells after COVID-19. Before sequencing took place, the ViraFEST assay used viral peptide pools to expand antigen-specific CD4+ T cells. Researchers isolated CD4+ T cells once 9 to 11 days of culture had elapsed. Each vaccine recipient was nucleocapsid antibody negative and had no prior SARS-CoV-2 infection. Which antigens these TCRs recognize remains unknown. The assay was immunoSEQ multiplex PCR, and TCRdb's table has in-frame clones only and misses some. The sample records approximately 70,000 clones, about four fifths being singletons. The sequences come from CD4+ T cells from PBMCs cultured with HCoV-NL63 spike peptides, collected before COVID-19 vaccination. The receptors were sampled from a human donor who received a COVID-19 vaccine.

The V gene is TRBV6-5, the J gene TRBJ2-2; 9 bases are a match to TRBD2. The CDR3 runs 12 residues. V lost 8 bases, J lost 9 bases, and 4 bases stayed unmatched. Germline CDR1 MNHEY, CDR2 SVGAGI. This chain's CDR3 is CASRLAGRELFF. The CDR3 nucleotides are TGTGCCAGCCGGCTAGCGGGGAGGGAGCTGTTTTTT.

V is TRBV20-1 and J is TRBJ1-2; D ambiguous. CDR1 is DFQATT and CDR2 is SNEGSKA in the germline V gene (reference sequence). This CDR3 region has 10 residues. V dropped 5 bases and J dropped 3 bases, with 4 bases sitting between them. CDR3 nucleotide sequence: TGCAGTGCTCTTGACTATGGCTACACCTTC. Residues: CSALDYGYTF.

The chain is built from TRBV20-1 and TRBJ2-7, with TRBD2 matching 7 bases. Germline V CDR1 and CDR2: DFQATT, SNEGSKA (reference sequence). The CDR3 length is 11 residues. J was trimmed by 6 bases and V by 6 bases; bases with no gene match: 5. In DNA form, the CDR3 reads TGCAGTGCCCCTACTAGCGCCGAGCAGTACGTC. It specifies CSAPTSAEQYV.

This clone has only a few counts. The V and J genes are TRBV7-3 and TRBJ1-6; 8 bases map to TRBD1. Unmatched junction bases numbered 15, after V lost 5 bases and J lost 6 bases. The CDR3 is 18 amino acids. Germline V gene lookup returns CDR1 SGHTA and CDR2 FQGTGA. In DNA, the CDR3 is TGTGCCAGCAGCACCCAGGGATGGACAGGGCTGGGTAATTCACCCCTCCACTTT. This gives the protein CASSTQGWTGLGNSPLHF.

The CDR3 is CASSPGELADTQYF. DNA of the CDR3: TGCGCCAGCAGCCCTGGGGAATTGGCAGATACGCAGTATTTT. The genes are TRBV5-1 and TRBJ2-3; D call uncertain. The CDR3 sequence is 14 residues long. Germline CDR1 SGHRS, CDR2 YFSETQ. V lost 4 bases, J lost 4 bases, and 13 bases lay in between.

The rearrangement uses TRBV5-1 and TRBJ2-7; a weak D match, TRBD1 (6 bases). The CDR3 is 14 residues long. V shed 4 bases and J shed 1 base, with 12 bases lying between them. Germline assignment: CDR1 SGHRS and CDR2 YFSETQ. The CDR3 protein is CASSPAGTSYEQYV. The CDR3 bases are TGCGCCAGCAGCCCGGCCGGGACATCCTACGAGCAGTACGTC.

In nucleotides, the CDR3 is TGTGCCACCAGTGATGCGGCACAGGGGCGTTGGGCAGATACGCAGTATTTT. Translating it yields CATSDAAQGRWADTQYF. The chain is built from TRBV24-1 and TRBJ2-3; 7 bases line up with TRBD1. Trimming at V came to 3 bases and at J to 4 bases, leaving 12 bases not matched to a gene. This CDR3 has 17 residues. CDR1 is KGHDR and CDR2 is SFDVKD in the germline V gene.